This T cell receptor beta chain was found in a study of graft-versus-host responses after intestinal transplantation. About the research overall: Recipients were all induced with anti-thymocyte globulin, then given tacrolimus and steroids for about 3 years.

This clone showed up just a few times. What it binds is not known. This sample also contains other DNA sequences that code for the same CDR3. V trimming: 3 bases; J trimming: 7 bases; junction bases outside the gene matches: 2. The CDR3 runs 15 residues. CDR1 LNHDA and CDR2 SQIVND come from the germline V gene (reference sequence). Using immunoSEQ multiplex PCR, the repertoire was profiled, and TCRdb retains in-frame clones only, with some absent. The sample lists some 88,000 clones; around 93% were seen once. Study-level findings and limits: GvH clones detected in recipient marrow included some appearing first in ileum or blood. Early HvG declines after transplant were associated with peak circulating GvH clone levels.

The sequence was obtained from a human donor who received an intestinal transplant. The input for sequencing was unstimulated CD8+ T cells sorted from spleen or lymph node cells, taken before intestinal transplant. The V and J genes are TRBV19 and TRBJ2-1; 14 nucleotides agree with TRBD2. The CDR3 loop is CASSIGLAGGNEQFF. The CDR3 region has the DNA TGTGCCAGTAGTATCGGACTAGCGGGGGGAAATGAGCAGTTCTTC. The full variable domain, with the rest looked up from reference TRBV19 and TRBJ2-1, is DGGITQSPKYLFRKEGQNVTLSCEQNLNHDAMYWYRQDPGQGLRLIYYSQIVNDFQKGDIAEGYSVSREKKESFPLTVTSAQKNPTAFYLCASSIGLAGGNEQFFGPGTRLTVL.